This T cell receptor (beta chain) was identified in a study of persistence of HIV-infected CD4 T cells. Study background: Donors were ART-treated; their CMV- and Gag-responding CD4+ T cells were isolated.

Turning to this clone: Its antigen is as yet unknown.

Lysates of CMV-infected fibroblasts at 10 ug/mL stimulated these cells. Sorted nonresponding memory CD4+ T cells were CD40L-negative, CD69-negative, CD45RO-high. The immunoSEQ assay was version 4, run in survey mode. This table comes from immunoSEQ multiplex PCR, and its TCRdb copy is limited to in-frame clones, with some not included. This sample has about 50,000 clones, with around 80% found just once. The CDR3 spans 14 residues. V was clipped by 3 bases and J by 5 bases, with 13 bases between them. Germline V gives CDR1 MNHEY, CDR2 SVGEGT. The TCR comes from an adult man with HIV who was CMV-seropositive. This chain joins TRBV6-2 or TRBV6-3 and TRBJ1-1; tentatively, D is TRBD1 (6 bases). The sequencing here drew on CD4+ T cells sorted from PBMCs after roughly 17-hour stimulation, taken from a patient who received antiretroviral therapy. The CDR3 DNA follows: TGTGCCAGCAGTTATAGACAGGCCCTGACTGAAGCTTTCTTT. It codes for CASSYRQALTEAFF.